A single sample gave rise to the 32 T cell receptor beta chains below, sequenced in a study of Tregs in tolerant kidney transplant recipients (dated by TCRdb to between 2017 and 2020). Library method: the immunoSEQ multiplex PCR assay. Sourced from immuneACCESS, this table was stored by TCRdb with only in-frame sequences that have V and J called. A share of the clones is absent; for the studies checked, an unresolved V gene accounts for under half, and the remainder has no known explanation. The sample table records some 74,000 clones; less than 95% of these occur just once. The ten largest clones represent about 0.36% of the sample. Sample time point, as interpreted from the label and publication: blood sample drawn before combined kidney and bone marrow transplant. The sample here was Tregs from blood, taken before the transplant. These receptors originate from a human donor who received a combined kidney and bone marrow transplant.

This clone appeared once. The chain combines TRBV11-2 with TRBJ2-3, with D unclear. The CDR3 consists of 13 residues. The V end lost 8 bases, the J end lost 2 bases, and 11 bases lay between the germline ends. Germline CDR1 reads SGHAT; CDR2 reads FQNNGV. In DNA form, the CDR3 reads TGTGCCAGCGGCGCCAGGTACACAGATACGCAGTATTTT. Encoded protein: CASGARYTDTQYF. Filled out from reference TRBV11-2 and TRBJ2-3, the complete variable domain reads EAGVAQSPRYKIIEKRQSVAFWCNPISGHATLYWYQQILGQGPKLLIQFQNNGVVDDSQLPKDRFSAERLKGVDSTLKIQPAKLEDSAVYLCASGARYTDTQYFGPGTRLTVL.

The chain recombines TRBV5-4 with TRBJ2-1; the D gene is possibly TRBD1 (6 bases). The CDR3 spans 15 residues. Germline V CDR1 and CDR2: SGHNT, YYREEE (reference sequence). Trimming removed 2 bases at V and 4 bases at J, with 13 bases between. The CDR3, as DNA: TGTGCCAGCAGCTTACAGGGATTTCGGTACAATGAGCAGTTCTTC. As protein: CASSLQGFRYNEQFF.

The DNA of the CDR3 is TGTGCCAGCAGCTTTCAGGGCCTCTCCTACGAGCAGTACTTC. Protein product: CASSFQGLSYEQYF. J is TRBJ2-7 and V is TRBV7-9; TRBD1 is a possible D gene (5 bases). Deletions cut 3 bases from V and 0 bases from J, with 9 bases between. Germline CDR1 SEHNR, CDR2 FQNEAQ (reference sequence). This CDR3 has 14 residues.

V and J are TRBV5-6 and TRBJ1-1; 7 bases line up with TRBD1. This CDR3 comprises 16 residues. The germline gives CDR1 SGHDT, CDR2 YYEEEE. The ends lost 2 bases at V and 1 base at J; junction bases unmatched: 8. DNA of the CDR3: TGTGCCAGCAGCTTTCGGACAGGCCTTCGGAACACTGAAGCTTTCTTT. Its protein is CASSFRTGLRNTEAFF.

The rearrangement joins TRBV7-9 to TRBJ2-1; a weak D match, TRBD1 (5 bases). Germline CDR1 reads SEHNR; CDR2 reads FQNEAQ (reference sequence). This CDR3 has 15 amino acids. Trimming took 3 bases from V and 6 from J, leaving 15 bases between them. Here the CDR3 DNA reads TGTGCCAGCAGCTTGGGGCAGACTCAGGGCAATGAGCAGTTCTTC. This translates into CASSLGQTQGNEQFF.

This chain joins TRBV2 and TRBJ1-1; the D is unclear. The CDR3 contains 15 residues. Germline CDR1 reads SNHLY; CDR2 reads FYNNEI. Trimming shortened V by 5 bases and J by 0 bases, and 13 bases separated the two germline ends. CDR3 sequence reads: CASSKTTVMNTEAFF. CDR3 nucleotides: TGTGCCAGCAGTAAAACTACGGTCATGAACACTGAAGCTTTCTTT. The whole variable domain, remainder taken from reference TRBV2 and TRBJ1-1, is EPEVTQTPSHQVTQMGQEVILRCVPISNHLYFYWYRQILGQKVEFLVSFYNNEISEKSEIFDDQFSVERPDGSNFTLKIRSTKLEDSAMYFCASSKTTVMNTEAFFGQGTRLTVV.

The rearrangement links TRBV29-1 to TRBJ2-5, with a weak D call TRBD1 (5 bases). V lost 6 bases, J lost 0 bases, and 8 bases lay in between. The CDR3 totals 12 residues. Per germline, CDR1 SQVTM and CDR2 ANQGSEA. DNA for the CDR3: TGCAGCGTAAGACAGAACCAAGAGACCCAGTACTTC. Protein product: CSVRQNQETQYF.

This chain joins TRBV2 and TRBJ1-1; D unresolved. This CDR3 region has 14 residues. V was shortened by 6 bases and J by 3 bases, with 14 bases between the two germline ends. Germline V gene lookup returns CDR1 SNHLY and CDR2 FYNNEI. CDR3: CASSRRGEDTEAFF. The CDR3 nucleotides read TGTGCCAGCAGCCGACGAGGTGAGGACACTGAAGCTTTCTTT.

V usage is TRBV19 and J usage is TRBJ2-1; 14 bases line up with TRBD2. Trimming removed 4 bases from V and 9 bases from J; junction bases left unmatched: 14. This CDR3 is built from 18 residues. Germline CDR1 is LNHDA and CDR2 is SQIVND (reference sequence). CDR3 sequence: CASSTIIRLAGGPSEQFF. In DNA, the CDR3 is TGTGCCAGTAGTACAATTATACGACTAGCGGGAGGGCCGAGTGAGCAGTTCTTC.

The V and J genes are TRBV7-3 and TRBJ2-7, with 10 bases fitting TRBD1. The V gene's germline CDR1 is SGHTA and CDR2 FQGTGA. After removal of 2 bases from V and 5 bases from J, the junction contained 6 bases not matched to a gene. The CDR3 contains 15 residues. This CDR3 reads CASSLGTGAGHEQYF. DNA for the CDR3: TGTGCCAGCAGCTTAGGGACAGGGGCTGGGCACGAGCAGTACTTC.

This chain uses TRBV7-9 with TRBJ2-1; 7 bases map to TRBD1. V was pared by 3 bases and J by 4 bases, with 3 bases of the junction left unmatched. CDR1 and CDR2 from the germline V gene are SEHNR and FQNEAQ (reference sequence). The CDR3 extends over 14 amino acids. This chain's CDR3 is CASSFRGQYNEQFF. As DNA, the CDR3 is TGTGCCAGCAGCTTCCGGGGACAGTACAATGAGCAGTTCTTC.

In its sample, this clone was seen a few times. This sequence joins TRBV7-2 and TRBJ1-3, with D hard to call. Germline V gene sequence: CDR1 SGHTA, CDR2 FQGNSA. The CDR3 spans 15 residues. V lost 6 bases to trimming and J lost 0 bases, with 12 bases between them. CDR3 in amino acids: CASRPEVSSGNTIYF. As DNA, the CDR3 is TGTGCCAGCAGACCAGAGGTTTCCTCTGGAAACACCATATATTTT.

V and J are TRBV18 and TRBJ1-1; D perhaps matches TRBD1 (5 bases). Trimming pared 2 bases from V and 5 bases from J, leaving 12 bases between. The CDR3 consists of 14 residues. From germline, CDR1 is KGHSH and CDR2 LQKENI. The chain's CDR3 is CASSPLTQGTEAFF. As DNA, the CDR3 is TGTGCCAGCTCACCATTGACTCAGGGAACTGAAGCTTTCTTT.

The chain has TRBV19 and TRBJ1-5, with D tentatively TRBD1 (5 bases). V shed 3 bases and J shed 1 base, with 10 bases lying between them. This CDR3 region has 15 residues. Per germline, CDR1 LNHDA and CDR2 SQIVND (reference sequence). CDR3 sequence: CASSIGGMSNQPQHF. As DNA, the CDR3 is TGTGCCAGTAGTATTGGGGGAATGAGCAATCAGCCCCAGCATTTT. The complete variable domain, with remaining parts taken from reference TRBV19 and TRBJ1-5, reads DGGITQSPKYLFRKEGQNVTLSCEQNLNHDAMYWYRQDPGQGLRLIYYSQIVNDFQKGDIAEGYSVSREKKESFPLTVTSAQKNPTAFYLCASSIGGMSNQPQHFGDGTRLSIL.

The CDR3 sequence: CASIKQGGYNEQFF. The CDR3 bases are TGTGCCAGCATCAAACAGGGGGGGTACAATGAGCAGTTCTTC. The chain combines TRBV13 with TRBJ2-1; D is perhaps TRBD1 (8 bases). Trimming removed 7 bases at V and 4 bases at J, with 14 bases between. Germline CDR1 is PRHDT and CDR2 is FYEKMQ (reference sequence). The CDR3 length is 14 residues.

This clone has a handful of counts. V usage is TRBV5-1 and J usage is TRBJ2-1; 9 nucleotides agree with TRBD1. The junction had 3 bases not matched to a gene; V was cut back by 0 bases and J by 8 bases. This CDR3 has 14 residues. Germline V gives CDR1 SGHRS, CDR2 YFSETQ. For the CDR3, the DNA is TGCGCCAGCAGCTTGGGACAGGGGGAGGATGAGCAGTTCTTC. It yields the protein CASSLGQGEDEQFF. Full variable domain (outside the CDR3, taken from reference TRBV5-1 and TRBJ2-1): KAGVTQTPRYLIKTRGQQVTLSCSPISGHRSVSWYQQTPGQGLQFLFEYFSETQRNKGNFPGRFSGRQFSNSRSEMNVSTLELGDSALYLCASSLGQGEDEQFFGPGTRLTVL.

The chain is built from TRBV28 and TRBJ1-5, with D possibly TRBD1 on 6 matching bases. V was pared by 6 bases and J by 0 bases, with 15 bases between. Germline V gene data show CDR1 as MDHEN and CDR2 as SYDVKM. The CDR3 covers 16 residues. The CDR3 loop reads CASSSVGGYSNQPQHF. DNA for the CDR3: TGTGCCAGCAGCTCGGTAGGGGGATATAGCAATCAGCCCCAGCATTTT.

This chain uses TRBV2 with TRBJ2-6; D possibly corresponds to TRBD2 (5 bases). The CDR3 consists of 14 residues. The germline CDR1 and CDR2 sequences are SNHLY and FYNNEI. With 4 bases removed from V and 2 bases from J, the gap between germline ends came to 6 bases. The CDR3 nucleotides are TGTGCCAGCAGTGCGAGGGCTGGGGCCAACGTCCTGACTTTC. This translates into CASSARAGANVLTF. Full variable domain (rest looked up from reference TRBV2 and TRBJ2-6): EPEVTQTPSHQVTQMGQEVILRCVPISNHLYFYWYRQILGQKVEFLVSFYNNEISEKSEIFDDQFSVERPDGSNFTLKIRSTKLEDSAMYFCASSARAGANVLTFGAGSRLTVL.

This chain links TRBV6-5 with TRBJ1-5; D call uncertain. Deletions cut 5 bases from V and 7 bases from J, with 15 bases between. The CDR3 runs 14 residues. The germline gives CDR1 MNHEY, CDR2 SVGAGI. Here the CDR3 DNA reads TGTGCCAGCAGTGAATCGGGTCTACGGCAGCCCCAGCATTTT. This translates into CASSESGLRQPQHF.

The chain is built from TRBV5-1 and TRBJ2-3; 7 bases fit TRBD2. CDR1 is SGHRS and CDR2 is YFSETQ in the germline V gene. CDR3 length: 15 residues. V lost 4 bases and J lost 0; bases outside the gene matches: 5. The CDR3 coding sequence is TGCGCCAGCAGCCCCTTCGGGAGGAGCACAGATACGCAGTATTTT. Translating gives CASSPFGRSTDTQYF.

This clone was observed once. The chain employs TRBV15 and TRBJ1-1; D is unresolved. CDR1 is LNHNV and CDR2 is YYDKDF in the germline V gene (reference sequence). The CDR3 is made up of 15 amino acids. V was pared by 1 base and J by 4 bases, with 13 bases between. CDR3 sequence (DNA): TGTGCCACCAGCAGAGGGGAGAAAGGTTTCACTGAAGCTTTCTTT. Amino acids: CATSRGEKGFTEAFF.

The chain uses TRBV23-1 and TRBJ1-2; the D gene is possibly TRBD1 (6 bases). TRBV23-1 is noted as an ORF with a role that remains uncertain. V was trimmed by 5 bases and J by 6 bases, leaving 16 bases between them. The CDR3 is 14 residues long. The CDR3 sequence is CASSRIGGVDGYTF. The DNA of the CDR3 is TGCGCCAGCAGTAGGATAGGGGGAGTGGATGGCTACACCTTC.

V is TRBV28 and J is TRBJ1-5; maybe TRBD1 (6 bases). Germline CDR1 and CDR2: MDHEN and SYDVKM. The CDR3 is 11 amino acids. The CDR3 region is CATGTYQPQHF. CDR3 in DNA: TGTGCGACAGGCACCTATCAGCCCCAGCATTTT. The variable domain in full, with the rest retrieved from reference TRBV28 and TRBJ1-5, is DVKVTQSSRYLVKRTGEKVFLECVQDMDHENMFWYRQDPGLGLRLIYFSYDVKMKEKGDIPEGYSVSREKKERFSLILESASTNQTSMYLCATGTYQPQHFGDGTRLSIL.

The rearrangement links TRBV6-6 to TRBJ1-2; D is uncertain. In germline, CDR1 is MNHNY, CDR2 SVGAGI (reference sequence). The CDR3 is 16 residues long. The ends were cut back, 6 bases at V and 2 bases at J, with 19 bases in the middle. This chain's CDR3 is CASSHRSGYSNYGYTF. The CDR3, as DNA: TGTGCCAGCAGCCACCGCAGCGGCTACTCAAACTATGGCTACACCTTC.

The chain joins TRBV2 to TRBJ1-4, with D possibly TRBD1 on 5 matching bases. The CDR3 is made up of 19 amino acids. Germline V gene data show CDR1 as SNHLY and CDR2 as FYNNEI. Trimming cost V 0 bases and J 3 bases, with 20 bases left between them. Written as DNA, the CDR3 is TGTGCCAGCAGTGAAGCGAAATGGACACCCCTCAAGGCTAATGAAAAACTGTTTTTT. Protein sequence: CASSEAKWTPLKANEKLFF.

In its sample, this clone was seen once. CDR3 in amino acids: CASNLAGGPYNEQFF. The CDR3, as DNA: TGTGCCAGCAATCTAGCGGGAGGGCCCTACAATGAGCAGTTCTTC. The rearrangement links TRBV27 to TRBJ2-1, with TRBD2 matching 12 bases. CDR3 size: 15 residues. Germline V gene sequence: CDR1 MNHEY, CDR2 SMNVEV (reference sequence). The J segment lost 2 bases and the V segment lost 7 bases, leaving 3 bases of the junction unmatched.

The chain is built from TRBV19 and TRBJ1-1; TRBD1 agrees at 7 bases. Losses at the gene ends were 5 bases for V and 2 bases for J; bases not matched to a gene: 11. The length of the CDR3 is 16 residues. The germline gives CDR1 LNHDA, CDR2 SQIVND (reference sequence). The CDR3 sequence is CASSLHRGRGNTEAFF. The CDR3 nucleotides are TGTGCCAGTAGTCTCCACAGGGGCCGCGGTAACACTGAAGCTTTCTTT.

CDR3 in DNA: TGTGCCAGCAGCTTTGCTAGCGGGAGGACTTACGAGCAGTACTTC. Its translation is CASSFASGRTYEQYF. V gene TRBV5-8 combines with J gene TRBJ2-5; 11 bases are a match to TRBD2. The better agreement between TRBJ2-7 and the DNA end casts doubt on the J call. This CDR3 has 15 residues. Germline V CDR1 and CDR2: SGHTS, YDEGEE.

The chain uses TRBV18 and TRBJ2-5; D possibly corresponds to TRBD2 (5 bases). V was pared by 3 bases and J by 3 bases, with 17 bases between. Germline assignment: CDR1 KGHSH and CDR2 LQKENI. The CDR3 loop spans 16 amino acids. The CDR3 nucleotides read TGTGCCAGCTCACCCCCTAGAGGGAAGAATGAAGAGACCCAGTACTTC. This translates into CASSPPRGKNEETQYF.

The rearrangement links TRBV27 to TRBJ2-7; D possibly corresponds to TRBD1 (6 bases). Germline CDR1 reads MNHEY; CDR2 reads SMNVEV (reference sequence). V gave up 4 bases and J gave up 0 bases, with 19 bases separating them. This CDR3 has 17 amino acids. For the CDR3, the DNA is TGTGCCAGCAGTTCCCCCTACCAAGGGGGAGACTCCTACGAGCAGTACTTC. Translated, it gives CASSSPYQGGDSYEQYF.

The genes are TRBV20-1 and TRBJ2-1; a possible D gene is TRBD1 (5 bases). Germline values: CDR1 DFQATT, CDR2 SNEGSKA (reference sequence). The CDR3 totals 11 residues. V was pared by 5 bases and J by 5 bases, with 7 bases between. The CDR3 loop reads CSASRDNEQFF. The CDR3, as DNA: TGCAGTGCTTCCAGGGACAATGAGCAGTTCTTC.

The V and J genes are TRBV27 and TRBJ2-5, with a possible D match to TRBD2 (6 bases). The CDR3 contains 15 residues. CDR1 is MNHEY and CDR2 is SMNVEV in the germline V gene (reference sequence). V lost 3 bases, J lost 5 bases, and 16 bases lay in between. CDR3 in DNA: TGTGCCAGCAGTTTTTCGTCGGGAGCAGGGGAGACCCAGTACTTC. Translated, it gives CASSFSSGAGETQYF.